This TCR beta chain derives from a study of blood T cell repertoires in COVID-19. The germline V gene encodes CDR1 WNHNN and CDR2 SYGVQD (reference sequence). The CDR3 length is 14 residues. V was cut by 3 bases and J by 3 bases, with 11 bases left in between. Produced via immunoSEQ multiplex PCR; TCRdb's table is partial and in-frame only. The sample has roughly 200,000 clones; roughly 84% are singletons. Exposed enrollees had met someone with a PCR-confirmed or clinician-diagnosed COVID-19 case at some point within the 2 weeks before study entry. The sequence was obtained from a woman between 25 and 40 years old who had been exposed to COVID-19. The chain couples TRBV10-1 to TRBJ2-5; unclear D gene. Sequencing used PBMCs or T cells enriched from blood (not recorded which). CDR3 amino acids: CASSDLADEETQYF. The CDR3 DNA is TGCGCCAGCAGTGACCTCGCGGATGAAGAGACCCAGTACTTC.